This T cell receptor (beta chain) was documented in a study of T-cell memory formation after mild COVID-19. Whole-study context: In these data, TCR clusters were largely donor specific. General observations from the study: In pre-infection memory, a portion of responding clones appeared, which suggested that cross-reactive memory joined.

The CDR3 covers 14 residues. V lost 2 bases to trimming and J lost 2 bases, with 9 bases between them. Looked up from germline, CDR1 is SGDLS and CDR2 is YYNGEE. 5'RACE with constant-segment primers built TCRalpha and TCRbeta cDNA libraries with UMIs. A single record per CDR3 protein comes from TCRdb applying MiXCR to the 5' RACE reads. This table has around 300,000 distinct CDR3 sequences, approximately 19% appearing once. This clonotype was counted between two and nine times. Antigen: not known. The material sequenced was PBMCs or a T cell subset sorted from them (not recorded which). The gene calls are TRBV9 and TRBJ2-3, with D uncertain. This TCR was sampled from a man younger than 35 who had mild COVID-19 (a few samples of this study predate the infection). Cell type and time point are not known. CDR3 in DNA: TGTGCCAGCAGCGTGTCGGATAACACAGATACGCAGTATTTT. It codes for CASSVSDNTDTQYF.